This entry lists 29 T cell receptor beta chains sequenced from one sample in a study of cytomegalovirus exposure and HLA in healthy donors. PCR was performed using 60 Vbeta and 13 Jbeta primers. Sequencing was performed with immunoSEQ multiplex PCR; in TCRdb, only in-frame clones are kept and a portion is missing. Of about 150,000 clones detected, about 70% appear once; the ten largest clones hold 3.1%. The sequenced material came from PBMCs. The source is a male donor in good health and CMV-seronegative.

The chain carries TRBV28 and TRBJ1-2, with 10 bases fitting TRBD1. This CDR3 is 15 amino acids long. CDR1 and CDR2 (germline): MDHEN, SYDVKM. V gave up 7 bases and J gave up 8 bases; unmatched junction bases: 13. The DNA of the CDR3 is TGTGCCAGCATCTCAAAAGGACAGGGGGAGGGCGGCTACACCTTC. Amino acid sequence: CASISKGQGEGGYTF.

This chain connects TRBV28 to TRBJ1-5; TRBD1 is a possible D gene (5 bases). With 5 bases removed from V and 5 bases from J, the gap between germline ends came to 16 bases. Germline loops: CDR1 MDHEN, CDR2 SYDVKM. The CDR3 is made up of 15 amino acids. CDR3 sequence reads: CASSPLPQGDQPQHF. The DNA of the CDR3 is TGTGCCAGCAGTCCACTCCCCCAAGGGGATCAGCCCCAGCATTTT.

The chain is built from TRBV27 and TRBJ2-2; D is ambiguous. V dropped 3 bases and J dropped 6 bases, with 14 bases sitting between them. The CDR3 is 15 residues long. Germline assignment: CDR1 MNHEY and CDR2 SMNVEV (reference sequence). CDR3: CASSFSPSLPGELFF. CDR3 coding DNA: TGTGCCAGCAGTTTCTCCCCTAGTCTCCCCGGGGAGCTGTTTTTT.

The chain joins TRBV2 to TRBJ2-2; D is uncertain. This CDR3 is built from 14 residues. V was pared by 8 bases and J by 3 bases, with 13 bases between. Germline V gives CDR1 SNHLY, CDR2 FYNNEI. CDR3 region: CASGRSPYTGELFF. The CDR3 bases are TGTGCCAGCGGCCGGAGTCCCTACACCGGGGAGCTGTTTTTT.

The chain combines TRBV4-1 with TRBJ2-3, with TRBD1 matching over 9 bases. The CDR3 runs 16 residues. The V gene's germline CDR1 is MGHRA and CDR2 YSYEKL. V dropped 5 bases and J dropped 4; count of bases not matched to a gene: 10. CDR3 protein: CASSFPVRDRADTQYF. The CDR3 DNA reads TGCGCCAGCAGCTTCCCGGTTCGGGACAGGGCAGATACGCAGTATTTT.

This chain joins TRBV27 and TRBJ2-2, with TRBD1 matching over 9 bases. The CDR3 extends over 20 amino acids. Looked up from germline, CDR1 is MNHEY and CDR2 is SMNVEV (reference sequence). J gave up 0 bases and V 4 bases, and 15 bases lay outside the gene matches. The CDR3 sequence: CASSSPHGGTGITNTGELFF. The CDR3 nucleotides are TGTGCCAGCAGTTCCCCCCATGGCGGGACAGGGATTACGAACACCGGGGAGCTGTTTTTT.

In the case of this clone: An end of the junction does not agree with germline; a read error may underlie this. Distinct nucleotide sequences in the sample also encode this CDR3. The chain carries TRBV25-1 and TRBJ1-1; 9 bases are shared with TRBD1. Germline CDR1 MGHDK, CDR2 SYGVNS. The CDR3 has 14 amino acids. In DNA form, the CDR3 reads TGCGCCAGCAGTGACTGGACAGGGGACACTGAAGCTTTCTTT. Amino acids: CASSDWTGDTEAFF.

J is TRBJ2-5 and V is TRBV2; possible D gene TRBD1, 5 bases. CDR1 SNHLY and CDR2 FYNNEI come from the germline V gene. The CDR3 runs to 15 residues. V lost 6 bases to trimming and J lost 5 bases, with 19 bases between them. The CDR3 region has the DNA TGTGCCAGCAGCGTCAAGGGGCAGCCAGGGGAGACCCAGTACTTC. This translates into CASSVKGQPGETQYF.

The rearrangement uses TRBV30 and TRBJ2-3, with 10 bases aligning to TRBD2. CDR3 length: 16 amino acids. V dropped 0 bases and J dropped 3; count of bases not matched to a gene: 6. Germline V gene lookup returns CDR1 GTSNPN and CDR2 SVGIG (reference sequence). CDR3 amino acids: CAWSVGSSGGTDTQYF. The CDR3 nucleotides read TGTGCCTGGAGTGTAGGGTCTAGCGGGGGAACAGATACGCAGTATTTT.

The chain carries TRBV5-1 and TRBJ2-2, with TRBD2 as a possible D gene (5 bases). Trimming removed 5 bases at V and 5 bases at J, with 10 bases between. The V gene's germline CDR1 is SGHRS and CDR2 YFSETQ. The CDR3 has 13 residues. The CDR3 sequence is CASSYDYTGELFF. In DNA, the CDR3 is TGCGCCAGCAGTTACGACTATACCGGGGAGCTGTTTTTT.

The V and J genes are TRBV6-1 and TRBJ2-5; 7 bases map to TRBD2. This CDR3 is built from 14 residues. V lost 0 bases, J lost 13 bases, and 11 bases stayed unmatched. In germline, CDR1 is MNHNS, CDR2 SASEGT. CDR3 DNA sequence: TGTGCCAGCAGTGAAGCGACCAGGGCGGGGGACTCGTACTTC. Translated: CASSEATRAGDSYF.

The sample holds one count of this clone. A junction boundary mismatches the germline segment, possibly from a read error. This chain links TRBV7-3 with TRBJ2-1; 8 bases fit TRBD2. This CDR3 is 18 amino acids long. CDR1 and CDR2 from the germline V gene are SGHTA and FQGTGA. The CDR3 bases are TGTGCCGGCAGCCTTTTAGCGGGACGCACCTCCGCCGGGGGTGAGCAGTTCTTC. It translates to CAGSLLAGRTSAGGEQFF. Combining the CDR3 with reference TRBV7-3 and TRBJ2-1 gives the whole variable domain GAGVSQTPSNKVTEKGKYVELRCDPISGHTALYWYRQSLGQGPEFLIYFQGTGAADDSGLPNDRFFAVRPEGSVSTLKIQRTERGDSAVYLCAGSLLAGRTSAGGEQFFGPGTRLTVL.

J is TRBJ1-1 and V is TRBV10-3, with a tentative D call TRBD1 (5 bases). CDR3 length: 13 amino acids. Trimming removed 7 bases at V and 0 bases at J, with 9 bases between. The germline CDR1 and CDR2 sequences are ENHRY and SYGVKD. The CDR3 bases are TGTGCCATCACCTCAGGGTTGAACACTGAAGCTTTCTTT. Residues: CAITSGLNTEAFF.

The chain employs TRBV13 and TRBJ2-5, with D uncertain. The V end lost 5 bases, the J end lost 5 bases, and 9 bases lay between the germline ends. Per the germline V gene, CDR1 is PRHDT and CDR2 is FYEKMQ (reference sequence). The CDR3 is 12 amino acids. The CDR3 DNA reads TGTGCCAGCAGCCCGACTGGGGAGACCCAGTACTTC. This translates into CASSPTGETQYF.

The chain links TRBV4-1 to TRBJ2-2; D is perhaps TRBD2 (6 bases). Germline V gene lookup returns CDR1 MGHRA and CDR2 YSYEKL. V was shortened by 4 bases and J by 8 bases, with 17 bases between the two germline ends. This CDR3 has 15 residues. This chain's CDR3 is CASSPTSGAQGELFF. CDR3 nucleotide sequence: TGCGCCAGCAGCCCGACCTCGGGAGCCCAAGGGGAGCTGTTTTTT.

The chain links TRBV28 to TRBJ2-1; no firm D call. CDR1 and CDR2 (germline): MDHEN, SYDVKM. Trimming removed 2 bases at V and 3 bases at J, with 5 bases between. The CDR3 has 13 amino acids. The CDR3, as DNA: TGTGCCAGCAGTTTACCCAGCTACAATGAGCAGTTCTTC. Translated: CASSLPSYNEQFF.

The CDR3 loop reads CASSPTSGNIQYF. The CDR3 coding sequence is TGTGCCAGCAGCCCGACTAGTGGGAACATTCAGTACTTC. V is TRBV9 and J is TRBJ2-4, with D possibly TRBD2 on 6 matching bases. V was shortened by 4 bases and J by 7 bases, with 12 bases between the two germline ends. Per the germline V gene, CDR1 is SGDLS and CDR2 is YYNGEE. CDR3 length: 13 residues.

The chain has TRBV27 and TRBJ1-2; 11 bases map to TRBD1. Germline CDR1 and CDR2: MNHEY and SMNVEV (reference sequence). The CDR3 totals 14 residues. V lost 6 bases to trimming and J lost 10 bases; unmatched junction nucleotides: 10. DNA for the CDR3: TGTGCCAGCAGAAAAGAGTCGGGACAGGGGGACTACACCTTC. Amino acids: CASRKESGQGDYTF.

The CDR3 spells CATILTGTGGATDTQYF. The CDR3 bases are TGTGCCACCATCCTAACGGGGACAGGCGGGGCCACAGATACGCAGTATTTT. The chain uses TRBV7-9 and TRBJ2-3, with 8 bases identical to TRBD1. Trimming removed 10 bases from V and 2 bases from J; junction bases left unmatched: 17. Germline-derived CDR1 and CDR2 are SEHNR and FQNEAQ (reference sequence). The CDR3 spans 17 residues. The variable domain in full, with the rest retrieved from reference TRBV7-9 and TRBJ2-3, is DTGVSQNPRHKITKRGQNVTFRCDPISEHNRLYWYRQTLGQGPEFLTYFQNEAQLEKSRLLSDRFSAERPKGSFSTLEIQRTEQGDSAMYLCATILTGTGGATDTQYFGPGTRLTVL.

V gene TRBV27 combines with J gene TRBJ1-5; D is undetermined. V was shortened by 4 bases and J by 4 bases, with 5 bases between the two germline ends. Germline V lookup: CDR1 MNHEY, CDR2 SMNVEV (reference sequence). The CDR3 is 12 amino acids. The CDR3 coding sequence is TGTGCCAGCAGTTCGTTGAATCAGCCCCAGCATTTT. Amino acids: CASSSLNQPQHF.

This clone was seen once. The chain links TRBV2 to TRBJ1-5, with 7 bases fitting TRBD1. The CDR3 extends over 14 amino acids. V trimming: 8 bases; J trimming: 4 bases; junction bases outside the gene matches: 8. The germline V gene encodes CDR1 SNHLY and CDR2 FYNNEI. CDR3 region: CASSDRVENQPQHF. The CDR3 nucleotides are TGTGCCAGCTCCGACAGGGTAGAAAATCAGCCCCAGCATTTT. Combining the CDR3 with reference TRBV2 and TRBJ1-5 gives the whole variable domain EPEVTQTPSHQVTQMGQEVILRCVPISNHLYFYWYRQILGQKVEFLVSFYNNEISEKSEIFDDQFSVERPDGSNFTLKIRSTKLEDSAMYFCASSDRVENQPQHFGDGTRLSIL.

The genes are TRBV9 and TRBJ2-5; 8 bases fit TRBD1. Germline V gene lookup returns CDR1 SGDLS and CDR2 YYNGEE. V lost 0 bases, J lost 1 base, and 2 bases stayed unmatched. The CDR3 sequence is 15 residues long. CDR3 bases: TGTGCCAGCAGCGTAGACGGGACAGGCCAAGAGACCCAGTACTTC. Its protein product is CASSVDGTGQETQYF.

J is TRBJ2-7 and V is TRBV9; 8 positions match TRBD2. V was clipped by 0 bases and J by 13 bases; unmatched bases: 9. Germline CDR1 reads SGDLS; CDR2 reads YYNGEE. The CDR3 covers 13 residues. This CDR3 reads CASSVVRPSGSYF. The DNA of the CDR3 is TGTGCCAGCAGCGTAGTAAGGCCTAGCGGGTCCTACTTC.

This clone was counted once. The chain is built from TRBV7-3 and TRBJ2-7, with D possibly being TRBD2 (6 bases). Germline lookup yields CDR1 SGHTA and CDR2 FQGTGA. The V end lost 6 bases, the J end lost 2 bases, and 11 bases lay between the germline ends. The CDR3 runs to 13 residues. The CDR3 nucleotides are TGTGCCAGCAGTTCGGGGGTCACCTACGAGCAGTACTTC. Translating it yields CASSSGVTYEQYF.

The chain has TRBV27 and TRBJ2-7, with 8 bases that match TRBD1. This CDR3 region has 14 residues. Germline trimming cut 5 bases from V and 3 bases from J; bases unmatched to any gene: 6. The V gene's germline CDR1 is MNHEY and CDR2 SMNVEV (reference sequence). The CDR3 is CASSRTGNGYEQYF. As DNA, the CDR3 is TGTGCCAGCAGTAGGACAGGGAACGGCTACGAGCAGTACTTC.

This chain links TRBV5-1 with TRBJ2-1; TRBD2 aligns across 16 bases. The CDR3 length is 16 residues. Germline V gene sequence: CDR1 SGHRS, CDR2 YFSETQ. Trimming took 4 bases from V and 9 from J; bases not matched to a gene: 7. For the CDR3, the DNA is TGCGCCAGCAGCCCGGGACTAGCGGGAGGGCCGGGTGAGCAGTTCTTC. The encoded protein is CASSPGLAGGPGEQFF.

This clone was detected once. J is TRBJ2-2 and V is TRBV10-3; possible D gene TRBD1, 6 bases. The germline V gene has CDR1 ENHRY and CDR2 SYGVKD. Trimming took off 2 bases at V and 6 bases at J, with 10 bases between the two ends. The CDR3 extends over 14 amino acids. CDR3 sequence reads: CAISEEGGSGELFF. The CDR3 region has the DNA TGTGCCATCAGTGAGGAAGGGGGTTCCGGGGAGCTGTTTTTT.

The chain recombines TRBV28 with TRBJ1-2, with no clear D. The CDR3 is 12 residues long. Trimming pared 1 base from V and 5 bases from J, leaving 5 bases between. Germline assignment: CDR1 MDHEN and CDR2 SYDVKM. DNA of the CDR3: TGTGCCAGCAGTTTATACCAGTATGGCTACACCTTC. Protein product: CASSLYQYGYTF.

J is TRBJ1-1 and V is TRBV18; 9 nucleotides line up with TRBD1. Germline V gene data show CDR1 as KGHSH and CDR2 as LQKENI. The J segment lost 3 bases and the V segment lost 3 bases, leaving 2 bases of the junction unmatched. CDR3 length equals 14 residues. The CDR3 protein is CASSPGTGYTEAFF. CDR3 nucleotide sequence: TGTGCCAGCTCACCCGGGACAGGGTACACTGAAGCTTTCTTT.